The 25 T cell receptor beta chains reported below all come from one sample, sequenced in a study of metastatic and nonmetastatic thyroid tumors. TCRdb re-called clones via MiXCR from the PCR reads. The sample comprises about 16,000 clones, 30% to 35% of which are singletons, and about 11% rests with the top ten. Among the patients, none had received any treatment before thyroid surgery. Specimen: blood. These receptors all come from a female donor with papillary thyroid cancer or a benign thyroid nodule (not recorded which). Some clones in this sample may be carry-over from other donors' samples.

The sample holds many counts of this clone. The CDR3 loop is CASSGQLGIQYF. The CDR3 coding sequence is TGTGCCAGCAGTGGACAGTTGGGCATTCAGTACTTC. This chain uses TRBV2 with TRBJ2-4; D is perhaps TRBD1 (5 bases). This CDR3 has 12 residues. V lost 4 bases and J 9 bases, leaving 10 bases between the germline ends. Germline loops: CDR1 SNHLY, CDR2 FYNNEI.

Relative to its sample, this clone is medium-sized (0.01 to 0.1%). The genes are TRBV6-5 and TRBJ2-7; D uncertain. Trimming shortened V by 0 bases and J by 2 bases, and 5 bases separated the two germline ends. CDR3 length: 13 residues. Germline V gene sequence: CDR1 MNHEY, CDR2 SVGAGI. The CDR3 DNA is TGTGCCAGCAGTTACTCCGGAGCCTACGAGCAGTACTTC. Amino acids: CASSYSGAYEQYF.

This clone was counted ten times or more. This chain uses TRBV10-3 with TRBJ1-1; the D gene is possibly TRBD1 (6 bases). The length of the CDR3 is 14 residues. V was shortened by 6 bases and J by 1 base, with 12 bases between the two germline ends. Per the germline V gene, CDR1 is ENHRY and CDR2 is SYGVKD. For the CDR3, the DNA is TGTGCCATCAGGCCGACAGGCGCGAACACTGAAGCTTTCTTT. Translating it yields CAIRPTGANTEAFF.

This clone was picked up one time. The V gene is TRBV11-2, the J gene TRBJ2-7; 8 nucleotides match TRBD2. CDR3 length equals 14 residues. Germline CDR1 SGHAT, CDR2 FQNNGV. After removal of 5 bases from V and 2 bases from J, the junction contained 5 bases not matched to a gene. The CDR3 coding sequence is TGTGCCAGCAGCAAAGAGGGACTAGCCTACGAGCAGTACTTC. Its protein is CASSKEGLAYEQYF.

By share, this clone ranks as medium-sized. This chain connects TRBV20-1 to TRBJ1-2; D not certain. The CDR3 consists of 12 residues. Per the germline V gene, CDR1 is DFQATT and CDR2 is SNEGSKA (reference sequence). The ends were cut back, 2 bases at V and 2 bases at J, with 6 bases in the middle. The DNA for the CDR3 is TGCAGTGCTAGAACGGGAAACTATGGCTACACCTTC. Encoded protein: CSARTGNYGYTF.

This clone was seen a single time. V is TRBV4-3 and J is TRBJ2-7; 11 bases fit TRBD2. Germline CDR1 reads LGHNA; CDR2 reads YSLEER. This CDR3 region has 15 residues. J was trimmed by 1 base and V by 1 base; bases with no gene match: 0. The CDR3 DNA is TGCGCCAGCAGCCAAGGACTAGCGGGATCCTACGAGCAGTACTTC. As protein: CASSQGLAGSYEQYF.

This clone was detected many times. V and J are TRBV12-3 or TRBV12-4 and TRBJ1-1; 7 nucleotides align to TRBD1. The CDR3 contains 15 residues. V trimming: 6 bases; J trimming: 5 bases; junction bases outside the gene matches: 12. The CDR3 loop is CASRSQAGGRTEAFF. Written as DNA, the CDR3 is TGTGCCAGCAGGTCCCAGGCAGGGGGGAGGACTGAAGCTTTCTTT.

This clone rates as medium-sized. The rearrangement links TRBV6-1 to TRBJ2-7, with D unresolved. The CDR3 contains 12 residues. Trimming removed 6 bases from V and 4 bases from J, with 10 bases in between. CDR1 and CDR2 from the germline V gene are MNHNS and SASEGT. CDR3 bases: TGTGCCAGCAGCTTCCCGGGTTACGAGCAGTACTTC. Translated: CASSFPGYEQYF.

The chain links TRBV7-8 to TRBJ2-7, with 13 bases aligning to TRBD2. V trimming: 7 bases; J trimming: 6 bases; junction bases outside the gene matches: 3. Germline CDR1 and CDR2: SGHVS and FQNEAQ. The CDR3 length is 13 residues. CDR3 coding DNA: TGTGCCAGCACGGGACTAGCGGGGTCCGAGCAGTACTTC. Its translation: CASTGLAGSEQYF.

This clone has ten or more counts. The chain couples TRBV5-6 to TRBJ2-2, with D possibly being TRBD1 or TRBD2 (6 bases each). The CDR3 is 15 residues long. V was cut by 7 bases and J by 3 bases, with 16 bases left in between. Per the germline V gene, CDR1 is SGHDT and CDR2 is YYEEEE. The CDR3 DNA reads as TGTGCCAGCTCGACGGGGGCCGGTTACACCGGGGAGCTGTTTTTT. Encoded protein: CASSTGAGYTGELFF.

The J gene is TRBJ1-4, the V gene TRBV18, with unresolved D. Between the trimmed V and J ends, which lost 4 bases and 0 bases, there was a span of 3 bases. Germline values: CDR1 KGHSH, CDR2 LQKENI. This CDR3 region has 13 residues. The CDR3 DNA sequence: TGTGCCAGCTCACTGACAACTAATGAAAAACTGTTTTTT. It translates to CASSLTTNEKLFF.

Concerning this clone itself: The same CDR3 can be traced to other DNA sequences in this sample. The CDR3 DNA follows: TGTGCCAGCAGCCGGCCCGACAGGGCTGACTCCTACGAGCAGTACTTC. This translates into CASSRPDRADSYEQYF. J is TRBJ2-7 and V is TRBV5-4; TRBD1 aligns across 7 bases. Germline V gene lookup returns CDR1 SGHNT and CDR2 YYREEE (reference sequence). V shed 4 bases, J shed 0 bases, and the junction held 10 bases outside the gene matches. This CDR3 contains 16 residues.

The chain is built from TRBV2 and TRBJ2-5, with unresolved D. The CDR3 totals 14 residues. CDR1 and CDR2 from the germline V gene are SNHLY and FYNNEI. V was shortened by 4 bases and J by 9 bases, with 18 bases between the two germline ends. CDR3 loop: CASSALPREVPQYF. CDR3 coding DNA: TGTGCCAGCAGTGCCCTACCAAGAGAGGTGCCCCAGTACTTC.

The J gene is TRBJ2-5, the V gene TRBV12-3 or TRBV12-4; D gene unclear. CDR3 size: 11 residues. V lost 7 bases and J 4 bases, leaving 7 bases between the germline ends. This CDR3 reads CASMGRETQYF. The CDR3 DNA reads as TGTGCCAGCATGGGTCGAGAGACCCAGTACTTC.

This clone was recorded at least ten times. At one of its ends the junction is not consistent with the germline gene, which may arise from a read error. V gene TRBV4-2 combines with J gene TRBJ1-1; D remains unclear. The CDR3 spans 13 residues. Germline V gene lookup returns CDR1 LGHNA and CDR2 YNFKEQ. The CDR3 DNA sequence: TGTGCCAGCAGCAAAGACGGGGAGGATGAAGCTTTCTTT. Residues: CASSKDGEDEAFF.

This clone was picked up a small number of times. The chain couples TRBV6-1 to TRBJ2-7, with D tentatively TRBD1 (6 bases). V was shortened by 7 bases and J by 0 bases, with 13 bases between the two germline ends. The length of the CDR3 is 14 residues. Germline V gene data show CDR1 as MNHNS and CDR2 as SASEGT. CDR3 region: CASTRDRPSYEQYF. CDR3 coding DNA: TGTGCCAGCACTAGAGACAGGCCCTCCTACGAGCAGTACTTC.

This clone was seen more than once but under ten times. V is TRBV6-2 or TRBV6-3 and J is TRBJ1-2; TRBD1 matches 8 bases. With V trimmed by 5 bases and J by 2 bases, 4 bases remained unmatched. Germline-derived CDR1 and CDR2 are MNHEY and SVGEGT. CDR3 length: 14 amino acids. CDR3 in amino acids: CASSSRQGNYGYTF. The CDR3 DNA is TGTGCCAGCAGTAGCCGACAGGGGAACTATGGCTACACCTTC.

Relative to its sample, this clone is medium-sized. This chain connects TRBV4-1 to TRBJ1-2, with no clear D. CDR1 is MGHRA and CDR2 is YSYEKL in the germline V gene. V dropped 0 bases and J dropped 2 bases, with 13 bases sitting between them. This CDR3 region has 16 residues. CDR3 loop: CASSQEELGENYGYTF. CDR3 coding DNA: TGCGCCAGCAGCCAAGAAGAGCTCGGGGAGAACTATGGCTACACCTTC.

Ten or more counts support this clone. The chain has TRBV15 and TRBJ2-4, with D possibly being TRBD1 (6 bases). This CDR3 spans 15 amino acids. CDR1 LNHNV and CDR2 YYDKDF come from the germline V gene (reference sequence). The germline V and J ends were trimmed by 0 bases and 4 bases, with 10 bases remaining between them. DNA of the CDR3: TGTGCCACCAGCAGAGATTTAGGACAGAAAAACATTCAGTACTTC. Its protein is CATSRDLGQKNIQYF.

This clone qualifies as medium-sized. The chain employs TRBV7-2 and TRBJ2-7; D not resolved. CDR3 length equals 14 residues. V was pared by 5 bases and J by 0 bases, with 11 bases between. Germline CDR1 reads SGHTA; CDR2 reads FQGNSA. DNA for the CDR3: TGTGCCAGCAGCCGTGGAACCCTCTCCTACGAGCAGTACTTC. This gives the protein CASSRGTLSYEQYF.

This clone was counted at least ten times. V gene TRBV28 combines with J gene TRBJ2-5; 7 positions match TRBD1. This CDR3 region has 12 residues. CDR1 is MDHEN and CDR2 is SYDVKM in the germline V gene. Trimming at V came to 5 bases and at J to 8 bases, leaving 5 bases not matched to a gene. In DNA form, the CDR3 reads TGTGCCAGCAGTCCCAGACAGGGTACCCAGTACTTC. It translates to CASSPRQGTQYF. The complete variable domain, with remaining parts taken from reference TRBV28 and TRBJ2-5, reads DVKVTQSSRYLVKRTGEKVFLECVQDMDHENMFWYRQDPGLGLRLIYFSYDVKMKEKGDIPEGYSVSREKKERFSLILESASTNQTSMYLCASSPRQGTQYFGPGTRLLVL.

The chain has TRBV20-1 and TRBJ2-1; 12 positions agree with TRBD1. The CDR3 runs 15 residues. The J segment lost 8 bases and the V segment lost 6 bases, leaving 11 bases of the junction unmatched. From germline, CDR1 is DFQATT and CDR2 SNEGSKA (reference sequence). CDR3 nucleotide sequence: TGCAGTGCCGAACCCCCGGGACAGGGGGCCCATGAGCAGTTCTTC. Translation: CSAEPPGQGAHEQFF.

This clone rates as medium-sized. The chain links TRBV19 to TRBJ2-6; no clear D gene. Germline V gene lookup returns CDR1 LNHDA and CDR2 SQIVND (reference sequence). Trimming cost V 7 bases and J 0 bases, with 7 bases left between them. There are 14 residues in the CDR3. The CDR3 DNA follows: TGTGCCAGTAACACCATCTCTGGGGCCAACGTCCTGACTTTC. Encoded protein: CASNTISGANVLTF.

This clone was picked up a small number of times. This chain links TRBV12-3 or TRBV12-4 with TRBJ2-5; tentative D call: TRBD2 (6 bases). With 4 bases removed from V and 7 bases from J, the gap between germline ends came to 13 bases. CDR3 length: 13 amino acids. The CDR3 sequence is CASSSRWEVTQYF. In DNA, the CDR3 is TGTGCCAGCAGTTCCCGGTGGGAGGTGACCCAGTACTTC.

This clone was counted many times. V usage is TRBV20-1 and J usage is TRBJ2-5, with TRBD1 as a possible D gene (6 bases). The CDR3 consists of 14 residues. The V end lost 0 bases, the J end lost 2 bases, and 10 bases lay between the germline ends. Per the germline V gene, CDR1 is DFQATT and CDR2 is SNEGSKA (reference sequence). The CDR3 spells CSARDRTGQETQYF. The CDR3 coding sequence is TGCAGTGCTAGAGATCGAACAGGGCAAGAGACCCAGTACTTC.